The present entry profiles one TCR beta chain with its context. This sample is part of a study of patients and donors after allogeneic stem cell transplantation. TCRdb analysed the RT-PCR reads with MiXCR anew, one entry per CDR3 protein. The profile shows 900,000 to 1,000,000 distinct CDR3 sequences, more than 15% of them singletons. This CDR3 has 15 amino acids. Germline loops: CDR1 SQVTM, CDR2 ANQGSEA. The ends lost 6 bases at V and 4 bases at J; junction bases unmatched: 14. The chain uses TRBV29-1 and TRBJ1-2; 7 bases are shared with TRBD1. This sequence originates from a human donor who was either an allogeneic HSCT recipient or a stem cell or donor lymphocyte infusion donor (not recorded which). It is not recorded whose cells these are; they may come from a transplant donor. The specimen sequenced was blood, either unsorted or a sorted T cell fraction (not recorded which). The DNA for the CDR3 is TGCAGCGTGAGTTATCCGACAGGGTTCCTCTATGGCTACACCTTC. Its protein product is CSVSYPTGFLYGYTF.